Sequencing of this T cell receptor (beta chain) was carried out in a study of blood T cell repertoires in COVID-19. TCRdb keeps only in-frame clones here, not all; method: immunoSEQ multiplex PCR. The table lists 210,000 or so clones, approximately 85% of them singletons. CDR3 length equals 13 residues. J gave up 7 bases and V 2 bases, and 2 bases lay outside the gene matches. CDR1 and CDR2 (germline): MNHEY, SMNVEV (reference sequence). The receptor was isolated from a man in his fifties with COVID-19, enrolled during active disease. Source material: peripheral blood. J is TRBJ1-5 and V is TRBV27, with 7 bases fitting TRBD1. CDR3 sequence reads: CASSLQGVQPQHF. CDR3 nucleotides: TGTGCCAGCAGTTTACAGGGGGTACAGCCCCAGCATTTT.